The clone carrying this T cell receptor beta chain was found a few times. What it binds is unknown. This entry comes from a study of cytomegalovirus exposure and HLA in healthy donors. Study background: From HLA-typed donors, an early data release held 70 million to 95 million unique TCRs. General observations from the study: A previous analysis found most TCR beta V segments productive roughly 87% or roughly 30% of the time. Prediction of most subjects' HLA-A and HLA-B alleles by TCR beta sequences was reportedly accurate.

The CDR3 length is 14 residues. Trimming cost V 6 bases and J 4 bases; bases outside gene matches: 4. Germline CDR1 is MNHEY and CDR2 is SVGAGI. It was with 60 Vbeta and 13 Jbeta primers that the PCR ran. TCRdb keeps only in-frame clones here, not all; method: immunoSEQ multiplex PCR. The repertoire has fewer than 120,000 clones, approximately 78% of them found once; the top ten carry 1% to 1.5%. Sequencing was carried out using PBMCs. The TCR originated in a woman aged 25 to 39 in good health and CMV-seronegative. The rearrangement joins TRBV6-5 to TRBJ1-3, with 9 bases fitting TRBD1. CDR3 residues: CASRGTGRGNTIYF. Written as DNA, the CDR3 is TGTGCCAGCAGGGGGACAGGGCGGGGAAACACCATATATTTT.